This entry lists 8 T cell receptor beta chains sequenced from one sample in a study of neurological immune-mediated disorders. TCRdb re-called the 5' RACE reads through MiXCR, storing one row per CDR3 protein. Of over 15,000 distinct CDR3 sequences in the sample, 20% to 25% are singletons; the top ten hold under 30%. The sequencing input was PBMCs. Receptors originate from a man aged 45-65 years in good health.

The table lists this clonotype with many counts. This chain joins TRBV6-2 or TRBV6-3 and TRBJ2-5; TRBD1 is a possible D gene (6 bases). Germline V lookup: CDR1 MNHEY, CDR2 SVGEGT. This CDR3 is built from 15 residues. Trimming cost V 6 bases and J 2 bases, with 16 bases left between them. The CDR3 region has the DNA TGTGCCAGCAGAACTACCACAGGGTCACAAGAGACCCAGTACTTC. Protein product: CASRTTTGSQETQYF.

Points on this clonotype: A much larger clone differs by one base, so this may be a read error. V gene TRBV20-1 combines with J gene TRBJ1-1; 10 nucleotides match TRBD1. CDR3 length: 13 amino acids. Germline values: CDR1 DFQATT, CDR2 SNEGSKA (reference sequence). The DNA of the CDR3 is TGCAGCCACCCGCGACAGGGGGCGACTGAAGCTTTCTTT. Translation: CSHPRQGATEAFF.

This clonotype was recorded many times. V usage is TRBV2 and J usage is TRBJ2-1, with D hard to call. The V end was cut by 3 bases, the J end by 15 bases, with 15 bases between. Germline V gene lookup returns CDR1 SNHLY and CDR2 FYNNEI. The CDR3 runs to 12 residues. CDR3 DNA sequence: TGTGCCAGCAGTGAGGCCCCCGGCCTTCGGTTCTTC. Translation: CASSEAPGLRFF.

This clonotype was seen at least ten times. The V gene is TRBV20-1, the J gene TRBJ1-5, with 7 bases aligning to TRBD1. Trimming cost V 0 bases and J 3 bases; bases outside gene matches: 8. The CDR3 has 16 residues. The germline V gene has CDR1 DFQATT and CDR2 SNEGSKA (reference sequence). The CDR3, as DNA: TGCAGTGCTAGAGATCTTCAGGGGGTTAACAATCAGCCCCAGCATTTT. Translation: CSARDLQGVNNQPQHF.

In its sample, this clonotype was seen a few times. This chain uses TRBV20-1 with TRBJ2-1, with D tentatively TRBD1 (5 bases). The CDR3 totals 14 residues. V shed 3 bases and J shed 6 bases, with 15 bases lying between them. Germline-derived CDR1 and CDR2 are DFQATT and SNEGSKA (reference sequence). The CDR3 protein is CSASWAGKGNEQFF. Written as DNA, the CDR3 is TGCAGTGCTAGTTGGGCAGGGAAGGGCAATGAGCAGTTCTTC.

This clonotype was counted ten times or more. The genes are TRBV20-1 and TRBJ2-1; tentatively, D is TRBD1 (6 bases). The CDR3 consists of 12 residues. Germline values: CDR1 DFQATT, CDR2 SNEGSKA (reference sequence). Trimming stripped 2 bases from V and 7 bases from J, with 9 bases between. The CDR3 loop reads CSARQDRNEQFF. The CDR3 DNA follows: TGCAGTGCTAGACAGGACAGAAATGAGCAGTTCTTC.

There are a few counts of this clonotype. The chain links TRBV2 to TRBJ2-7; D remains ambiguous. V was cut by 6 bases and J by 6 bases, with 9 bases left in between. The CDR3 extends over 11 amino acids. From germline, CDR1 is SNHLY and CDR2 FYNNEI. This CDR3 reads CASRRVGEQYF. The DNA of the CDR3 is TGTGCCAGCAGACGGGTAGGCGAGCAGTACTTC.

This clonotype was seen ten or more times. The chain has TRBV7-6 and TRBJ2-1; 10 positions match TRBD2. The CDR3 is made up of 16 amino acids. Germline-derived CDR1 and CDR2 are SGHVS and FNYEAQ. V trimming: 0 bases; J trimming: 7 bases; junction bases outside the gene matches: 6. CDR3 amino acids: CASSLAPSGRKNEQFF. CDR3 DNA: TGTGCCAGCAGCTTAGCTCCTAGCGGGAGAAAGAATGAGCAGTTCTTC.